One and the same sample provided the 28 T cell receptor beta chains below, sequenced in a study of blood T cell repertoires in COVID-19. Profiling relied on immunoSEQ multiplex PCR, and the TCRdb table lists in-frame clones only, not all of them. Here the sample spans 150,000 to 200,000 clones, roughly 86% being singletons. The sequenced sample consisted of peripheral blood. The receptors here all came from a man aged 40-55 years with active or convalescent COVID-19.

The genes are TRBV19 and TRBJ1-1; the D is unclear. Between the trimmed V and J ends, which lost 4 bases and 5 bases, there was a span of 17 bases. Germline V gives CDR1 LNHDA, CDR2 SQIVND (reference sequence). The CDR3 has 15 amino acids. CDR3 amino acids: CASSTRRQARTEAFF. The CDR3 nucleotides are TGTGCCAGTAGTACTAGGAGGCAGGCACGTACTGAAGCTTTCTTT.

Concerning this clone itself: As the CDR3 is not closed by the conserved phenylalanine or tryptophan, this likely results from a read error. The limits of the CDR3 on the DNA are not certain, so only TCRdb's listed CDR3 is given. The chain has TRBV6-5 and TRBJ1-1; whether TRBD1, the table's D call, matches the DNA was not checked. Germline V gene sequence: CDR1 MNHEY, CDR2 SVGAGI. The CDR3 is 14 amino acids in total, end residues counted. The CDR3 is CASRLEGQGWVKSL.

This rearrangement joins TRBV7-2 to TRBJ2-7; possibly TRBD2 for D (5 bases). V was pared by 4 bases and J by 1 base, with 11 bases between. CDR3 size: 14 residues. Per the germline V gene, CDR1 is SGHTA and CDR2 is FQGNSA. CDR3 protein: CASSYGRESYEQYF. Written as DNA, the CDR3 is TGTGCCAGCAGCTACGGCCGGGAATCCTACGAGCAGTACTTC.

CDR3 amino acids: CATSPTGTAFLSAFF. The CDR3 coding sequence is TGTGCCACCAGTCCTACCGGGACTGCCTTTCTTTCGGCTTTCTTT. The chain uses TRBV15 and TRBJ1-1; D perhaps matches TRBD1 (5 bases). The CDR3 has 15 amino acids. V shed 6 bases and J shed 11 bases, with 25 bases lying between them. Germline loops: CDR1 LNHNV, CDR2 YYDKDF (reference sequence).

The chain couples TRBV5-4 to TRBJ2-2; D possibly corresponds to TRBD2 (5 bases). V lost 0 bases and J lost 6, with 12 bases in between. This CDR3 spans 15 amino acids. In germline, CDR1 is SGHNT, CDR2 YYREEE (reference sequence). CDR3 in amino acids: CASSLAGVRPGELFF. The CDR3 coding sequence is TGTGCCAGCAGCTTGGCCGGGGTGCGGCCCGGGGAGCTGTTTTTT.

The CDR3 bases are TGCGCCAGCAGCCCTAGGACAGGGATTTACAATGAGCAGTTCTTC. Its protein product is CASSPRTGIYNEQFF. The chain recombines TRBV5-1 with TRBJ2-1, with 8 bases fitting TRBD1. With 4 bases clipped from V and 4 bases from J, the junction kept 7 bases outside the gene matches. Germline V gene lookup returns CDR1 SGHRS and CDR2 YFSETQ. The CDR3 runs 15 residues.

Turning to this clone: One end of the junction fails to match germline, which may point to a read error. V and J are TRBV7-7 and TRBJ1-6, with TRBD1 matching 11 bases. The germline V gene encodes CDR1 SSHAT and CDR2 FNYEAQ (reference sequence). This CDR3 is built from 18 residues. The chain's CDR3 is CASSTTPRDRGKYSPLHF. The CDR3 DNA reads TGTGCTAGCAGCACAACACCCCGGGACAGGGGGAAATATTCACCCCTCCACTTT.

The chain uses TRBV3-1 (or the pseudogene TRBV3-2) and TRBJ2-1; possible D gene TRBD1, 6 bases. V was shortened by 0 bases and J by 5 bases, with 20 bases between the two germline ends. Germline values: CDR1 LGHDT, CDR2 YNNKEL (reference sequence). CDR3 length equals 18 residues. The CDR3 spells CASSQDYPGQPVNNEQFF. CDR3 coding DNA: TGTGCCAGCAGCCAAGATTACCCCGGACAGCCGGTAAACAATGAGCAGTTCTTC.

CDR3 sequence reads: CSVEGWQDNYGYTF. Written as DNA, the CDR3 is TGCAGCGTTGAAGGCTGGCAGGATAACTATGGCTACACCTTC. V and J are TRBV29-1 and TRBJ1-2; D gene unclear. Germline V gene data show CDR1 as SQVTM and CDR2 as ANQGSEA. Trimming removed 1 base at V and 1 base at J, with 10 bases between. CDR3 length: 14 amino acids.

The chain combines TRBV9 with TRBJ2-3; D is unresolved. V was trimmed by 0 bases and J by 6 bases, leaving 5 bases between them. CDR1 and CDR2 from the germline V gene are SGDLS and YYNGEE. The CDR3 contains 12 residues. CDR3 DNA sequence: TGTGCCAGCAGCGTAGGTTCTGATACGCAGTATTTT. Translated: CASSVGSDTQYF.

DNA of the CDR3: TGTGCCAGCAGTCAGTCGCGCGGGTTAAAACTGTTTTTT. Encoded protein: CASSQSRGLKLFF. The chain recombines TRBV27 with TRBJ1-4; D is uncertain. The CDR3 is 13 residues long. In germline, CDR1 is MNHEY, CDR2 SMNVEV (reference sequence). Between the trimmed V and J ends, which lost 5 bases and 10 bases, there was a span of 14 bases.

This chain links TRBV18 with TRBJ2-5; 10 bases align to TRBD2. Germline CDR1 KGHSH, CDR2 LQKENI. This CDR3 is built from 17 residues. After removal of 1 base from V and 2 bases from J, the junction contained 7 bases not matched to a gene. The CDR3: CASSPLAGGSLQETQYF. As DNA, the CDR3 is TGTGCCAGCTCACCACTAGCGGGGGGTTCCTTACAAGAGACCCAGTACTTC.

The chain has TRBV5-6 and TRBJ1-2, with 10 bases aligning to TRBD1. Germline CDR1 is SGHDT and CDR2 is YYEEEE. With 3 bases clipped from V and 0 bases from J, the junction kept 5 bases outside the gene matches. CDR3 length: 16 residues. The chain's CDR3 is CASSSGTGVSNYGYTF. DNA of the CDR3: TGTGCCAGCAGCTCGGGGACAGGGGTTTCTAACTATGGCTACACCTTC. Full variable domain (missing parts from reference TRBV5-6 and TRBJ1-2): DAGVTQSPTHLIKTRGQQVTLRCSPKSGHDTVSWYQQALGQGPQFIFQYYEEEERQRGNFPDRFSGHQFPNYSSELNVNALLLGDSALYLCASSSGTGVSNYGYTFGSGTRLTVV.

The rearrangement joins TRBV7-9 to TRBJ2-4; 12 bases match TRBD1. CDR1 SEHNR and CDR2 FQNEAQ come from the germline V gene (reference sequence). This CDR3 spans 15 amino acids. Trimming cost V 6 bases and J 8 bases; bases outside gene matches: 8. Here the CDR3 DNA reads TGTGCCAGCAGACCCGGGACAGGGGGCGAGGACATTCAGTACTTC. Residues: CASRPGTGGEDIQYF.

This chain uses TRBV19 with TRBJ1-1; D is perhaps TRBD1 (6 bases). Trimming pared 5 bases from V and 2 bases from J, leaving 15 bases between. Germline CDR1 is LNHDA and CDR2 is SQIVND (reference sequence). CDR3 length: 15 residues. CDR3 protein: CASSLAVRGNTEAFF. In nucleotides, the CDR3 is TGTGCCAGTAGTTTGGCGGTCAGGGGTAACACTGAAGCTTTCTTT.

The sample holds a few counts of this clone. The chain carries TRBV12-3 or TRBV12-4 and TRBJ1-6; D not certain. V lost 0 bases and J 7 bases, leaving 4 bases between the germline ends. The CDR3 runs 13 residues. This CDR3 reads CASSLASNSPLHF. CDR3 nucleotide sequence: TGTGCCAGCAGTTTAGCGTCAAATTCACCCCTCCACTTT.

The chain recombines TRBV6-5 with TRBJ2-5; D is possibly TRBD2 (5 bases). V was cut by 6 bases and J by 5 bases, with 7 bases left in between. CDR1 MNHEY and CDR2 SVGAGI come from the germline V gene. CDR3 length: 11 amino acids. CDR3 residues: CASSPGETQYF. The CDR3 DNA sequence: TGTGCCAGCAGCCCGGGGGAGACCCAGTACTTC.

CDR3 coding DNA: TGTGCCAGCAGTGAGTTGGGACAGGGTGCCGAGCAGTACTTC. It yields the protein CASSELGQGAEQYF. V and J are TRBV6-1 and TRBJ2-7, with 9 bases identical to TRBD1. The V segment lost 3 bases and the J segment 6 bases; nucleotides outside the gene matches: 6. Germline CDR1 is MNHNS and CDR2 is SASEGT. The CDR3 loop spans 14 amino acids.

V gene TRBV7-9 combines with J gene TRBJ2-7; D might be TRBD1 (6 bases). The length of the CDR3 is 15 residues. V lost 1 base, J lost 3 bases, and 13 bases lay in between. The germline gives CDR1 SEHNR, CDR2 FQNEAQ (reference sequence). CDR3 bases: TGTGCCAGCAGCTTAGGAGCAGGGGCAATCTACGAGCAGTACTTC. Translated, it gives CASSLGAGAIYEQYF.

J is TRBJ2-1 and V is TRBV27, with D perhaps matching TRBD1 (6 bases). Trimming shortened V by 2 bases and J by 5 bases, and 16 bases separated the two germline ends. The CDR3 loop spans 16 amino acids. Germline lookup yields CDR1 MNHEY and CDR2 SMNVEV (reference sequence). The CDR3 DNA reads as TGTGCCAGCAGTTTAGGGACAAGGGGCATCAACAATGAGCAGTTCTTC. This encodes CASSLGTRGINNEQFF.

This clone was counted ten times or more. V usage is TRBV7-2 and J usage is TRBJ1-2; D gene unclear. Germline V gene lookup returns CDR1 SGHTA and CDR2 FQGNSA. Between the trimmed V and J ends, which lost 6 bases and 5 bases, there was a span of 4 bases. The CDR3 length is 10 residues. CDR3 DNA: TGTGCCAGCAGATATTATGGCTACACCTTC. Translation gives CASRYYGYTF.

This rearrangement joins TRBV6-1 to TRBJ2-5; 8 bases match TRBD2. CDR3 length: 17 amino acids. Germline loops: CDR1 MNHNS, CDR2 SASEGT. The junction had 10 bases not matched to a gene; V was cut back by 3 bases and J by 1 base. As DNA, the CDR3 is TGTGCCAGCAGTGATCGGATCAGCGGGGGCTTCCAAGAGACCCAGTACTTC. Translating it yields CASSDRISGGFQETQYF.

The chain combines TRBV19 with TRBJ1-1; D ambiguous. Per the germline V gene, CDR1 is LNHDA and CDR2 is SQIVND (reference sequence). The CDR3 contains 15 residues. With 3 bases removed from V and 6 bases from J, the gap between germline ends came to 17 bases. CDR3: CASSMTTKAYSEAFF. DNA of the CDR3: TGTGCCAGTAGTATGACGACAAAAGCCTACTCTGAAGCTTTCTTT.

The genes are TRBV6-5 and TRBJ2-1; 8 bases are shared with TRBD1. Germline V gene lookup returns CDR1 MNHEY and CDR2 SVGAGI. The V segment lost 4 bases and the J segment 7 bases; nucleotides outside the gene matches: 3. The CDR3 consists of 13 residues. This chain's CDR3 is CASSLDRVNEQFF. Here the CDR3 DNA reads TGTGCCAGCAGTTTGGACAGGGTGAATGAGCAGTTCTTC.

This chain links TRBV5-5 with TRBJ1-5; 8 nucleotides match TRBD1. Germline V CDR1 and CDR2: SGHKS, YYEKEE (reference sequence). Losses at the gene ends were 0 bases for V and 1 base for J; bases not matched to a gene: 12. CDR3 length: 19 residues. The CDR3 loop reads CASSLVNRGRGQSNQPQHF. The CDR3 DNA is TGTGCCAGCAGCTTGGTGAACCGAGGCAGGGGGCAAAGCAATCAGCCCCAGCATTTT.

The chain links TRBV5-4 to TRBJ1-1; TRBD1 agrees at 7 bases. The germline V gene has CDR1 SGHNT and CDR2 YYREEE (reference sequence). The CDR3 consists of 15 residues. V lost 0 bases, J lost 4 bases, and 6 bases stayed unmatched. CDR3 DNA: TGTGCCAGCAGCTTGGAAGACAGGGATACCACTGAAGCTTTCTTT. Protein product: CASSLEDRDTTEAFF.

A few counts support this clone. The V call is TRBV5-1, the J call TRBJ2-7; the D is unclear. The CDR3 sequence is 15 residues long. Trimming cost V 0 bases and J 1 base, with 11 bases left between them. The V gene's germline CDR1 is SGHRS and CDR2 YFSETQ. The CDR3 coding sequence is TGCGCCAGCAGCTTGGCCATGCACAGTTCCTACGAGCAGTACTTC. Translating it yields CASSLAMHSSYEQYF.

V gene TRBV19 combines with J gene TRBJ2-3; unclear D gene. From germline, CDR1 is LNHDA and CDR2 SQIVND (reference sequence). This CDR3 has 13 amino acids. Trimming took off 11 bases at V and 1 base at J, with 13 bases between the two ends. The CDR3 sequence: CAVFPLRTDTQYF. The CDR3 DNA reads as TGTGCCGTCTTCCCGCTACGCACAGATACGCAGTATTTT.